This entry lists 25 T cell receptor beta chains sequenced from one sample in a study of T-cell memory formation after mild COVID-19. Each CDR3 protein is one row after TCRdb ran MiXCR on the 5' RACE reads. The table lists about 350,000 distinct CDR3 sequences, 28% of them singletons, with about 13% in the top ten. Source material: PBMCs or a T cell subset sorted from them (not recorded which). These receptor sequences come from an adult woman who had mild COVID-19 (a few samples of this study predate the infection). Cell type and time point are not known.

The chain uses TRBV12-5 and TRBJ2-1; D is perhaps TRBD2 (5 bases). Deletions cut 5 bases from V and 5 bases from J, with 10 bases between. This CDR3 has 13 amino acids. Germline assignment: CDR1 LGHNT and CDR2 FRNRAP. The CDR3 region is CASGLAGDNEQFF. CDR3 nucleotide sequence: TGTGCTAGTGGTCTCGCCGGGGACAATGAGCAGTTCTTC.

The V call is TRBV24-1, the J call TRBJ2-3, with D possibly called TRBD1 or TRBD2 (5 bases each). CDR1 is KGHDR, CDR2 SFDVKD, per germline. Trimming pared 3 bases from V and 4 bases from J, leaving 13 bases between. The CDR3 length is 15 residues. This chain's CDR3 is CATSDQTEGPDTQYF. CDR3 DNA sequence: TGTGCCACCAGTGATCAGACAGAGGGTCCAGATACGCAGTATTTT.

The V and J genes are TRBV2 and TRBJ1-5; perhaps TRBD1 as D (5 bases). Trimming took 2 bases from V and 15 from J, leaving 11 bases between them. The CDR3 has 11 amino acids. Germline lookup yields CDR1 SNHLY and CDR2 FYNNEI. The CDR3 region is CASSEMGGLHF. CDR3 nucleotide sequence: TGTGCCAGCAGTGAAATGGGGGGACTGCATTTT.

V and J are TRBV12-3 or TRBV12-4 and TRBJ2-5, with 7 bases that match TRBD2. The CDR3 length is 13 residues. V trimming: 6 bases; J trimming: 4 bases; junction bases outside the gene matches: 5. The CDR3 loop is CASSTSVRETQYF. CDR3 nucleotide sequence: TGTGCCAGCAGCACTAGCGTTCGAGAGACCCAGTACTTC.

This clonotype was counted a few times. The DNA of the CDR3 is TGCAGTGCTAGCGTGGGACAGGGTGGCAATCAGCCCCAGCATTTT. It translates to CSASVGQGGNQPQHF. This sequence joins TRBV20-1 and TRBJ1-5; 9 nucleotides line up with TRBD1. Trimming took 3 bases from V and 2 from J; bases not matched to a gene: 5. Germline V CDR1 and CDR2: DFQATT, SNEGSKA (reference sequence). There are 15 residues in the CDR3.

The chain links TRBV4-1 to TRBJ2-5; 8 bases align to TRBD2. The germline V gene has CDR1 MGHRA and CDR2 YSYEKL. V lost 5 bases to trimming and J lost 1 base; unmatched junction nucleotides: 3. This CDR3 has 14 amino acids. This CDR3 reads CASSTAGGQETQYF. The CDR3 bases are TGCGCCAGCAGCACGGCGGGGGGCCAAGAGACCCAGTACTTC.

This clonotype was detected a few times. The gene calls are TRBV7-2 and TRBJ2-1; the D gene is possibly TRBD2 (6 bases). V lost 4 bases to trimming and J lost 8 bases, with 21 bases between them. CDR1 SGHTA and CDR2 FQGNSA come from the germline V gene. The CDR3 length is 16 residues. The CDR3 nucleotides are TGTGCCAGCAGCTCGGGGGAGAAAACCTCCGGGGATGAGCAGTTCTTC. Translated: CASSSGEKTSGDEQFF. Full variable domain (missing parts from reference TRBV7-2 and TRBJ2-1): GAGVSQSPSNKVTEKGKDVELRCDPISGHTALYWYRQSLGQGLEFLIYFQGNSAPDKSGLPSDRFSAERTGGSVSTLTIQRTQQEDSAVYLCASSSGEKTSGDEQFFGPGTRLTVL.

The chain is built from TRBV12-3 or TRBV12-4 and TRBJ2-7; 8 positions agree with TRBD1. After removal of 6 bases from V and 5 bases from J, the junction contained 3 bases not matched to a gene. There are 12 residues in the CDR3. CDR3 nucleotides: TGTGCCAGCAGCAGACAGGGGAACGAGCAGTACTTC. This sequence encodes CASSRQGNEQYF.

The CDR3 reads CASSESNEQFF. DNA for the CDR3: TGTGCCAGCAGTGAGTCCAATGAGCAGTTCTTC. The rearrangement joins TRBV2 to TRBJ2-1; D remains unclear. The germline V gene has CDR1 SNHLY and CDR2 FYNNEI. The CDR3 consists of 11 residues. V lost 3 bases, J lost 6 bases, and 3 bases lay in between.

This rearrangement joins TRBV5-1 to TRBJ2-7, with TRBD1 identical over 7 bases. The V segment lost 2 bases and the J segment 3 bases; nucleotides outside the gene matches: 5. The CDR3 is made up of 14 amino acids. Germline V gene sequence: CDR1 SGHRS, CDR2 YFSETQ. The CDR3 DNA reads as TGCGCCAGCAGCTTCCGGACAGGTAACTACGAGCAGTACTTC. Its translation: CASSFRTGNYEQYF. The complete variable domain, with remaining parts taken from reference TRBV5-1 and TRBJ2-7, reads KAGVTQTPRYLIKTRGQQVTLSCSPISGHRSVSWYQQTPGQGLQFLFEYFSETQRNKGNFPGRFSGRQFSNSRSEMNVSTLELGDSALYLCASSFRTGNYEQYFGPGTRLTVT.

The chain combines TRBV5-1 with TRBJ1-1; 9 bases agree with TRBD1. The length of the CDR3 is 16 residues. The V gene end was trimmed by 0 bases and the J gene end by 4 bases; junction bases not matched to a gene: 7. Germline lookup yields CDR1 SGHRS and CDR2 YFSETQ. In DNA form, the CDR3 reads TGCGCCAGCAGCTTGGCGGGACAGGGAATAAGCACTGAAGCTTTCTTT. It encodes CASSLAGQGISTEAFF.

This clonotype is a singleton in its sample. V is TRBV19 and J is TRBJ1-5, with D possibly matching TRBD1 (5 bases). The CDR3 contains 16 residues. V was clipped by 3 bases and J by 2 bases, with 14 bases between them. Germline V gene lookup returns CDR1 LNHDA and CDR2 SQIVND (reference sequence). The chain's CDR3 is CASSMRGRGRNQPQHF. In DNA form, the CDR3 reads TGTGCCAGTAGTATGAGGGGACGGGGACGCAATCAGCCCCAGCATTTT.

This clonotype was recorded a few times. The chain employs TRBV27 and TRBJ1-5, with a weak D call TRBD1 (5 bases). V lost 5 bases, J lost 3 bases, and 11 bases lay in between. Germline CDR1 is MNHEY and CDR2 is SMNVEV (reference sequence). This CDR3 comprises 14 residues. The CDR3 DNA reads as TGTGCCAGCAGTCCCGGGGGTTACAATCAGCCCCAGCATTTT. Translated: CASSPGGYNQPQHF.

This clonotype was detected only once. The chain links TRBV3-1 to TRBJ2-7, with D possibly matching TRBD2 (6 bases). The germline V gene encodes CDR1 LGHDT and CDR2 YNNKEL (reference sequence). V gave up 6 bases and J gave up 7 bases, with 19 bases separating them. The CDR3 length is 14 residues. The CDR3 nucleotides read TGTGCCAGCAGGTCCGGGACTGGACTCCTAGAGCAGTACTTC. Protein product: CASRSGTGLLEQYF.

CDR3 DNA: TGTGCCTGGAGTGTAGGGTATAGCAATCAGCCCCAGCATTTT. This sequence encodes CAWSVGYSNQPQHF. This chain uses TRBV30 with TRBJ1-5; D gene uncertain. This CDR3 is built from 14 residues. Germline V CDR1 and CDR2: GTSNPN, SVGIG (reference sequence). V was cut by 0 bases and J by 0 bases, with 6 bases left in between. The full variable domain, in which reference TRBV30 and TRBJ1-5 provide the parts outside the CDR3, is SQTIHQWPATLVQPVGSPLSLECTVEGTSNPNLYWYRQAAGRGLQLLFYSVGIGQISSEVPQNLSASRPQDRQFILSSKKLLLSDSGFYLCAWSVGYSNQPQHFGDGTRLSIL.

V usage is TRBV5-6 and J usage is TRBJ1-2; the match to TRBD1 covers 7 bases. V gave up 4 bases and J gave up 4 bases; unmatched junction bases: 10. This CDR3 comprises 15 residues. CDR1 is SGHDT, CDR2 YYEEEE, per germline. The CDR3 here is CASSRDSSSLYGYTF. For the CDR3, the DNA is TGTGCCAGCAGCCGGGACAGCTCCTCTCTCTATGGCTACACCTTC. Full variable domain (rest looked up from reference TRBV5-6 and TRBJ1-2): DAGVTQSPTHLIKTRGQQVTLRCSPKSGHDTVSWYQQALGQGPQFIFQYYEEEERQRGNFPDRFSGHQFPNYSSELNVNALLLGDSALYLCASSRDSSSLYGYTFGSGTRLTVV.

This clonotype appeared a few times. The chain is built from TRBV4-1 and TRBJ2-5; D not certain. Germline CDR1 reads MGHRA; CDR2 reads YSYEKL. Trimming left V 5 bases short and J 5 bases short, with 9 bases between. This CDR3 has 12 residues. CDR3 residues: CASSGERETQYF. The CDR3 coding sequence is TGCGCCAGCAGCGGAGAAAGGGAGACCCAGTACTTC.

The V call is TRBV11-2, the J call TRBJ2-2; tentative D call: TRBD2 (5 bases). The CDR3 extends over 13 amino acids. V lost 5 bases, J lost 6 bases, and 10 bases lay in between. Germline-derived CDR1 and CDR2 are SGHAT and FQNNGV. The CDR3 nucleotides read TGTGCCAGCAGCCCCCGAGGGTCCGGGGAGCTGTTTTTT. This sequence encodes CASSPRGSGELFF.

This clonotype has a handful of counts. The chain uses TRBV7-3 and TRBJ2-6; TRBD1 agrees at 7 bases. J gave up 0 bases and V 5 bases, and 16 bases lay outside the gene matches. The germline CDR1 and CDR2 sequences are SGHTA and FQGTGA. The CDR3 is made up of 20 amino acids. This CDR3 reads CASSLQPLTGIYSGANVLTF. CDR3 coding DNA: TGTGCCAGCAGCCTCCAACCTCTGACAGGGATCTACTCTGGGGCCAACGTCCTGACTTTC.

This clonotype was detected only a few times. The chain is built from TRBV9 and TRBJ2-7; 8 bases agree with TRBD1. CDR1 SGDLS and CDR2 YYNGEE come from the germline V gene. J was trimmed by 6 bases and V by 3 bases; bases with no gene match: 8. This CDR3 is 14 amino acids long. For the CDR3, the DNA is TGTGCCAGCAGCGCGACAGGGGAGCTGGGCGAGCAGTACTTC. Its protein product is CASSATGELGEQYF.

This clonotype occurred a few times. The CDR3 here is CASSFLDRGRTEAFF. The CDR3 DNA reads as TGTGCCAGCAGTTTCCTGGACAGGGGGCGGACTGAAGCTTTCTTT. The J gene is TRBJ1-1, the V gene TRBV27; TRBD1 matches 11 bases. Trimming cost V 3 bases and J 5 bases; bases outside gene matches: 5. CDR3 length equals 15 residues. Germline CDR1 is MNHEY and CDR2 is SMNVEV (reference sequence).

The sample holds one count of this clonotype. The rearrangement joins TRBV4-1 to TRBJ1-2; D is possibly TRBD1 (6 bases). Germline values: CDR1 MGHRA, CDR2 YSYEKL. The germline V and J ends were trimmed by 1 base and 0 bases, with 21 bases remaining between them. This CDR3 region has 19 residues. CDR3 loop: CASSQGGGRRDIANYGYTF. In nucleotides, the CDR3 is TGCGCCAGCAGCCAAGGAGGGGGAAGACGGGACATAGCTAACTATGGCTACACCTTC.

This chain links TRBV6-1 with TRBJ1-5, with 7 nucleotides matching TRBD1. V dropped 4 bases and J dropped 7; count of bases not matched to a gene: 4. Germline V gene sequence: CDR1 MNHNS, CDR2 SASEGT. This CDR3 region has 13 residues. The CDR3 sequence: CASSGTGGQPQHF. The CDR3 region has the DNA TGTGCCAGCAGTGGGACAGGAGGGCAGCCCCAGCATTTT.

The chain employs TRBV10-3 and TRBJ1-1, with D perhaps matching TRBD1 (5 bases). The germline V and J ends were trimmed by 8 bases and 2 bases, with 21 bases remaining between them. CDR3 length equals 16 residues. CDR1 and CDR2 from the germline V gene are ENHRY and SYGVKD. The CDR3 DNA is TGTGCCATCCGAGGGCAGGGCGCCAGTGGAAACACTGAAGCTTTCTTT. Amino acid sequence: CAIRGQGASGNTEAFF.

This clonotype is a singleton in its sample. The V call is TRBV6-2 or TRBV6-3, the J call TRBJ1-2; D not certain. Germline-derived CDR1 and CDR2 are MNHEY and SVGEGT. This CDR3 spans 15 amino acids. V shed 5 bases and J shed 2 bases, with 15 bases lying between them. The CDR3 coding sequence is TGTGCCAGCAGTCCCCCAGACGTGTGGAACTATGGCTACACCTTC. This codes for CASSPPDVWNYGYTF.